This entry features one TCR beta chain sequence. Its antigen is not identified. The sample belongs to a study of cytomegalovirus exposure and HLA in healthy donors. Whole-study findings and limits: With later analysis, a missense DCLRE1C variant became linked to TCR beta V- and J-gene trimming. Certain sequence variants were highly shared and formed a cluster, and this cluster was likely a sequencing artifact. The authors enumerated roughly 160 TCR beta chains as linked to cytomegalovirus. It was in a later analysis that TCR association rates were seen to vary by HLA locus, highest for DRB1 and lowest for HLA-C.

Germline CDR1 SGHNT, CDR2 YENEEA. The CDR3 is 14 amino acids. V lost 5 bases and J lost 5; bases outside the gene matches: 7. PCR amplification relied on 60 Vbeta primers (plus 13 Jbeta primers). Some clones are missing from TCRdb's copy, which holds only in-frame ones; the method was immunoSEQ multiplex PCR. Here the sample spans about 150,000 clones, roughly 80% being singletons. This chain connects TRBV11-3 to TRBJ2-7; TRBD1 aligns across 9 bases. This receptor was obtained from a human donor in good health. Sequenced sample: PBMCs. The CDR3 nucleotides read TGTGCCAGCAGCGCCGGGACAGGGCTCGACGAGCAGTACTTC. This codes for CASSAGTGLDEQYF.